This T cell receptor beta chain was retrieved from a study of cytomegalovirus exposure and HLA in healthy donors. Germline-derived CDR1 and CDR2 are ENHRY and SYGVKD. The CDR3 totals 13 residues. Both 60 Vbeta primers and 13 Jbeta primers went into the PCR. Per the original data handling: In a later analysis, 80 million to 100 million unique TCR beta chains included roughly 11 million shared by two or more donors. Data came from immunoSEQ multiplex PCR; TCRdb stores just in-frame clones and leaves some out. That table is the source of V, J and clone size, and D and trimming were worked out from the DNA. The sample contains about 130,000 clones, 73% of which appear only once. Study observations and caveats: Relative to equally common others, HLA-associated TCR beta chains showed greater clonal expansion in a later analysis. Several of the most significant clusters appeared linked to common viral pathogens, based on a later analysis. TCR sequences were mostly rare, though some public TCRs occurred in many donors.

Comments on this clone: Its specificity is not known. At one boundary the junction diverges from the germline segment, which might be a read error.

The sequencing sample was made of PBMCs. This clonotype originated in a man aged 55 to 70 in good health and CMV-seropositive. V and J are TRBV10-3 and TRBJ2-7; a possible D gene is TRBD2 (5 bases). The CDR3 is CAISERTGGEPHF. The DNA of the CDR3 is TGTGCCATCAGTGAAAGGACTGGAGGTGAACCCCATTTC.